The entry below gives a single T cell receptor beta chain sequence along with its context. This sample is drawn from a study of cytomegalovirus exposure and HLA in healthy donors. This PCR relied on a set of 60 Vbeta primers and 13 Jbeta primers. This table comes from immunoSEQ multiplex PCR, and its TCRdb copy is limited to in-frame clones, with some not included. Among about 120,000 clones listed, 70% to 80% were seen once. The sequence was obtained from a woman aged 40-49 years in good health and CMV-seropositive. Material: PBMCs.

The CDR3 bases are TGTGCCAGCAGCTTAGACACAGCAGCTAACTATGGCTACACCTTC. Residues: CASSLDTAANYGYTF. The chain couples TRBV7-8 to TRBJ1-2; D ambiguous. V was cut by 1 base and J by 0 bases, with 9 bases left in between. Germline loops: CDR1 SGHVS, CDR2 FQNEAQ. The CDR3 sequence is 15 residues long.